This TCR beta chain was profiled in a study of blood T cell repertoires in COVID-19. This clone was detected only once. Germline V gene sequence: CDR1 SEHNR, CDR2 FQNEAQ (reference sequence). This CDR3 contains 12 residues. V shed 5 bases and J 6 bases; nucleotides not matched to a gene: 1. Sequenced by immunoSEQ multiplex PCR; TCRdb stores in-frame clones only, minus some. The sample records about 76,000 clones, roughly 84% being singletons. V is TRBV7-9 and J is TRBJ2-1; 7 bases are a match to TRBD2. Sample: peripheral blood. This receptor was identified in a man of 80 years or more with acute or convalescent COVID-19. DNA of the CDR3: TGTGCCAGCAGCCCTAGCGGCAATGAGCAGTTCTTC. Residues: CASSPSGNEQFF.